This TCR beta chain originates from a study of cytomegalovirus exposure and HLA in healthy donors. A word on this clone: The target antigen is unknown.

General study results and limits: Researchers catalogued some 160 TCR beta chains as cytomegalovirus-associated. In vitro work confirmed that three CMV-associated chains recognize CMV antigens. Many donors shared some public TCRs, even though most TCR sequences were rare.

Trimming removed 8 bases at V and 7 bases at J, with 17 bases between. The CDR3 sequence is 14 residues long. Germline loops: CDR1 MDHEN, CDR2 SYDVKM. The assay was immunoSEQ multiplex PCR, and TCRdb's table has in-frame clones only and misses some. The sample consists of about 54,000 clones, roughly 89% of them appearing once. The sequenced material came from PBMCs. This clonotype was sampled from a woman between 18 and 29 years old in good health and CMV-seropositive. V and J are TRBV28 and TRBJ2-2, with D unresolved. CDR3 DNA: TGTGCCAGCCTACAGTTTAGAACGGTCGGGGAGCTGTTTTTT. Protein sequence: CASLQFRTVGELFF.